This T cell receptor (beta chain) comes out of a study of vaccination and CD4 T cells after COVID-19. This clonotype was detected only once. Its matching antigen is unknown. The Oncomine TCR Beta short-read assay sequenced DNA from cultured CD4+ T cells. TCRdb re-derived calls from the PCR reads in MiXCR, one entry per CDR3 protein. Among several thousand distinct CDR3 sequences listed, 43% were seen once. The V gene end was trimmed by 4 bases and the J gene end by 7 bases; junction bases not matched to a gene: 7. The CDR3 runs 14 residues. Per the germline V gene, CDR1 is LGHDT and CDR2 is YNNKEL (reference sequence). Treatment in this sample: roughly 10-day PBMC culture with coronavirus spike peptide pools or control peptides (ViraFEST assay). CD4+ T cells that came from the unexposed donor were collected before the COVID-19 pandemic (2011-2018). Cells permitting, SARS-CoV-2 S/N served as probes for unexposed-donor CD4+ T cells, and four cold-coronavirus spikes did too.

The sequenced material came from CD4+ T cells from blood, cultured in vitro. The source of this sequence is a human donor in good health. This chain links TRBV3-1 with TRBJ2-5; 9 bases are a match to TRBD1. This chain's CDR3 is CASSPQGALGTQYF. CDR3 in DNA: TGTGCCAGCAGCCCACAGGGGGCGCTGGGGACCCAGTACTTC.